This TCR beta chain came from a study of cytomegalovirus exposure and HLA in healthy donors. Between the trimmed V and J ends, which lost 2 bases and 6 bases, there was a span of 18 bases. Per the germline V gene, CDR1 is GTSNPN and CDR2 is SVGIG (reference sequence). There are 15 residues in the CDR3. 13 Jbeta primers and 60 Vbeta primers were used for the PCR. Some clones are missing from TCRdb's copy, which holds only in-frame ones; the method was immunoSEQ multiplex PCR. The repertoire holds some 200,000 clones, with around 77% as singletons. Notes on the study in general: Through in vitro validation, a few CMV-associated chains were shown to be specific for CMV antigens.

This clone was detected once. Its antigen is still unknown. Donors counted as nominally healthy when sampled, yet unrecorded immune exposures were likely. This sequence was found in a female donor in good health and CMV-seronegative. The V call is TRBV30, the J call TRBJ2-3; tentatively, D is TRBD1 (6 bases). Sequenced sample: PBMCs. In nucleotides, the CDR3 is TGTGCCTGGAGTCAGTGGGCCGGGACATCGGATACGCAGTATTTT. Its translation is CAWSQWAGTSDTQYF. The variable domain in full, with the rest retrieved from reference TRBV30 and TRBJ2-3, is SQTIHQWPATLVQPVGSPLSLECTVEGTSNPNLYWYRQAAGRGLQLLFYSVGIGQISSEVPQNLSASRPQDRQFILSSKKLLLSDSGFYLCAWSQWAGTSDTQYFGPGTRLTVL.